These 8 T cell receptor beta chains came from one sample sequenced in a study of shared clonotypes between healthy human individuals. Produced via immunoSEQ multiplex PCR; TCRdb's table is partial and in-frame only. The table includes about 1.1 million clones, 70% to 80% detected once. Sequenced material: memory CD4+ T cells from PBMCs. Noted subset: CD45RA-negative fraction. All receptors come from a man in his late teens or twenties in good health. Some clones in this sample may be carry-over from other donors' samples.

This clone was counted many times. The V gene is TRBV19, the J gene TRBJ2-2; D is ambiguous. CDR3 length equals 16 residues. The V end lost 2 bases, the J end lost 0 bases, and 10 bases lay between the germline ends. Germline CDR1 and CDR2: LNHDA and SQIVND (reference sequence). The chain's CDR3 is CASSILATPNTGELFF. In DNA form, the CDR3 reads TGTGCCAGTAGTATATTGGCGACCCCGAACACCGGGGAGCTGTTTTTT.

This clone was recorded only once. A read error is likely here: a far larger clone is one base away. This sequence joins TRBV29-1 and TRBJ1-1, with 11 bases fitting TRBD1. CDR1 and CDR2 from the germline V gene are SQVTM and ANQGSEA. CDR3 length: 14 amino acids. The CDR3 sequence is CGVSFGTGGTEAFF. CDR3 coding DNA: TGCGGCGTCTCCTTCGGGACAGGGGGCACTGAAGCTTTCTTT.

The V gene is TRBV7-3, the J gene TRBJ1-1, with TRBD1 matching 8 bases. This CDR3 contains 15 residues. Unmatched junction bases numbered 9, after V lost 5 bases and J lost 4 bases. Germline values: CDR1 SGHTA, CDR2 FQGTGA. This chain's CDR3 is CASSKDRASPTEAFF. The CDR3 nucleotides are TGTGCCAGCAGCAAGGACAGGGCCTCTCCCACTGAAGCTTTCTTT.

A remark on this clone: This could be a read error, since a much larger clone is one nucleotide away. The same CDR3 arises from other DNA sequences in this sample as well. V is TRBV6-1 and J is TRBJ2-5, with D tentatively TRBD1 or TRBD2 (5 bases each). Germline V gene sequence: CDR1 MNHNS, CDR2 SASEGT. V lost 6 bases to trimming and J lost 5 bases, with 13 bases between them. The CDR3 runs to 13 residues. The CDR3 nucleotides read TGTGCCAGCAGGGCACTAGGGGTGGAGACCCAGTACTTC. It is translated as CASRALGVETQYF.

This clone was observed many times. The chain is built from TRBV7-2 and TRBJ2-7, with D hard to call. Per germline, CDR1 SGHTA and CDR2 FQGNSA. CDR3 length: 15 residues. With 4 bases removed from V and 6 bases from J, the gap between germline ends came to 19 bases. CDR3 protein: CASSSQSGVSVEQYF. In nucleotides, the CDR3 is TGTGCCAGCAGCTCCCAAAGTGGAGTATCCGTCGAGCAGTACTTC.

The CDR3 sequence: CASSYSGTVPYQPQHF. In DNA, the CDR3 is TGTGCCAGCAGTTACTCCGGGACAGTACCCTATCAGCCCCAGCATTTT. This sequence joins TRBV6-5 and TRBJ1-5; 7 nucleotides line up with TRBD1. The trim removed 0 bases at V and 5 bases at J, leaving 7 bases unmatched. The CDR3 covers 16 residues. CDR1 is MNHEY, CDR2 SVGAGI, per germline.

The V gene is TRBV5-1, the J gene TRBJ2-2, with 15 bases identical to TRBD2. J lost 0 bases, V lost 6 bases, and 6 bases had no gene match. CDR1 and CDR2 from the germline V gene are SGHRS and YFSETQ. The CDR3 is 18 residues long. CDR3 loop: CASIPGTSGRSNTGELFF. As DNA, the CDR3 is TGCGCCAGCATTCCGGGGACTAGCGGGAGGTCGAACACCGGGGAGCTGTTTTTT.

The chain recombines TRBV7-2 with TRBJ2-2, with unresolved D. Deletions cut 5 bases from V and 3 bases from J, with 4 bases between. The V gene's germline CDR1 is SGHTA and CDR2 FQGNSA. The CDR3 is 12 amino acids. The CDR3 DNA reads as TGTGCCAGCAGCACCGACACCGGGGAGCTGTTTTTT. Encoded protein: CASSTDTGELFF.